The entry below gives a single TCR beta chain sequence along with its context. Adults between roughly 18 and 89 years of age took part from under 30 US areas. Participants' reported clinical history set cohort assignment. In Cohort 3, a recovered donor had either two negative PCRs, clearance, or symptom resolution. Germline CDR1 reads LNHNV; CDR2 reads YYDKDF (reference sequence). The ends lost 1 base at V and 6 bases at J; junction bases unmatched: 3. This CDR3 comprises 14 residues. The data belong to a study of blood T cell repertoires in COVID-19. For the study at large: Samples of COVID-19 (acute and convalescent) were obtained from the United States, Italy and Spain.

Sequenced by immunoSEQ multiplex PCR; TCRdb stores in-frame clones only, minus some. The table shows around 150,000 clones, with more than 70% occurring only once. The specimen sequenced was PBMCs or T cells enriched from blood (not recorded which). The source is a middle-aged man who had recovered from COVID-19. This chain connects TRBV15 to TRBJ1-5; 7 nucleotides agree with TRBD1. DNA of the CDR3: TGTGCCACCAGCAGAGGAGGGGGCGTTCAGCCCCAGCATTTT. Amino acid sequence: CATSRGGGVQPQHF.